This TCR beta chain originates from a study of cytomegalovirus exposure and HLA in healthy donors (dated by TCRdb to 2016 to 2017). About the investigation overall: An earlier analysis of 587 of the donors reported about 300 Gb of sequence data and some 110 million unique TCR beta sequences obtained from about 180 million T cells. Roughly 300 gigabases of sequencing data and roughly 90 million unique TCR sequences were included in an early release covering over 600 HLA-typed donors. Of the 300 to 500 genotyped donors, less than 90% were placed in the genetic ancestry cluster associated with self-reported Caucasian donors. The study aimed to test whether cataloging public T cell receptors could reveal signatures of past pathogen exposure. The T cell repertoires of some 670 subjects were profiled by immunosequencing and related to cytomegalovirus serostatus. In addition to the first cohort of several hundred subjects, a separate validation cohort of 120 different subjects was used. High-throughput TCR immunosequencing, statistical association of individual TCRs with disease status, and machine learning were combined to predict cytomegalovirus infection status. In a later analysis, previously published TCR beta repertoires from more than 500 donors were re-analyzed and high-resolution HLA genotyping was added so that TCR occurrence patterns could be studied. In the later analysis, no new phenotypic data were used to find candidate immune exposures; instead, reliance was placed on TCR beta sequences and their occurrence across donors. To decide whether each TCR beta V gene segment behaved as functional or pseudogenic, an earlier analysis of some 600 of the donors relied on high-throughput TCR beta sequencing. Donor age, sex, ethnicity and CMV serostatus were collected together with the repertoire data. Genome-wide SNP genotypes for about 60% of the roughly 700 donors were used in a later genetic analysis, which treated that subset as a discovery cohort. Every repertoire in the discovery cohort had been generated on one and the same sequencing platform. Class I and class II HLA loci were covered by the typing at four-digit resolution. The number of typed donors differed by locus: about 629-630 for A, B, C, DRB1 and DQB1; approximately 520 for DQA1; 600 to 610 for DPA1; and roughly 450 for DPB1. Four or five DR-DQ haplotypes were handled as single units for association and clustering, since linkage in the cohort was strong. Among some 410 genotyped donors of the cohort, an average of roughly 230,000 unique TCR beta nucleotide sequences was sequenced per donor, of which 15% to 20% were non-productive. Overall study results and their limits: According to a later analysis, parvovirus B19, influenza, CMV and Epstein-Barr virus appeared linked to several top co-occurrence clusters. Linkage disequilibrium might explain the correlated functional status among segregating V segments, but an unknown experimental factor could not be excluded. A group of highly shared sequence variants was considered likely to be a technical artifact of the sequencing pipeline. A further reported finding was that TCR beta sequences accurately predicted the HLA-A and HLA-B alleles for most subjects in the first cohort. The classifier was reported to diagnose cytomegalovirus status with high specificity and sensitivity in both the original cohort and the validation cohort. In a later genetic analysis, fewer N-insertions in productive TCRs were reported among donors in an Asian-associated ancestry cluster than the approximately 670-donor mean. In the study, some 160 TCR beta chains were listed as associated with cytomegalovirus. The authors suggested that the approach could potentially be generalized to other disease states and immunological phenotypes. Assigning TCR associations to individual alleles was difficult when HLA alleles, especially DR and DQ, strongly co-occurred. The cohort was sequenced for TCR beta chains only, and without alpha or paired-chain data the features that could be detected were limited. Most TCR sequences were observed very rarely across donors, whereas some public TCRs were present in many individuals. Some IMGT-functional V segments, including TRBV6-2 and TRBV6-3, could not be distinguished by the 87-base-pair reads and were therefore excluded. In vitro tests confirmed that three of the cytomegalovirus-associated TCR beta chains recognize cytomegalovirus antigens. V-gene and J-gene trimming of TCR beta chains was associated with a missense DCLRE1C variant in a later genetic analysis, and the association was replicated in an independent cohort. A later analysis found that HLA-associated TCR beta chains were more clonally expanded and had lower generation probabilities than equally common non-associated chains. HLA typing was unavailable for some donors at each locus, so association tests used only the typed subset. Broadly in line with IMGT annotations, most TCR beta V segments showed up in productive rearrangements about 87% or about 30% of the time in an earlier analysis of around 550 of the donors. CMV serostatus was the only immune exposure information available for the cohort. Roughly uniform sequencing depth across donors was assumed in presence/absence analyses, although this assumption may not hold. The earlier analysis of 587 of the donors excluded some 16 rarely observed V segments, including chromosome 9 orphons, because counts were too low. A later analysis found that most CMV-associated TCR beta chains appeared HLA-restricted, with HLA associations seemingly driven largely by CMV exposure. In a later analysis, TCR association rates were found to vary across HLA loci, with the most associated TCRs seen for DRB1 alleles and the fewest for HLA-C alleles. Specific HLA alleles were associated with roughly 17,000 TCR beta sequences at a false discovery rate of 0.05 in a later analysis.

The method was the immunoSEQ multiplex PCR assay. For the multiplex PCR, a mixture combining 60 forward primers for TCR Vbeta segments and 13 reverse primers for TCR Jbeta segments was used. The CDR3 region of rearranged TCR beta genes was amplified from genomic DNA with a multiplex PCR assay. The amplified TCR beta libraries were sequenced on the Illumina HiSeq System as 87-base-pair reads. In the authors' own workflow: In a later analysis, roughly 80 million unique TCR beta chains were counted across the 666 repertoires, and roughly 10 million of these chains were shared by at least two donors. A nearest-neighbor algorithm error-corrected the raw reads and collapsed the reads into unique sequences, merging closely related sequences to remove PCR and sequencing errors. To assign V, D and J gene segments, CDR3 sequences were aligned to IMGT reference sequences. Each retained sequence needed at least a six-nucleotide match to both a V gene segment and a J gene segment. A rearrangement was called productive if the CDR3 had no stop codons and remained in frame with V and J, and every other rearrangement was called non-productive. CDR3 was defined by IMGT convention, running from the second conserved V-encoded cysteine to the conserved J-encoded phenylalanine. The earlier analysis of 587 of the donors excluded sequences that lacked an unambiguous match to a single V gene segment. In an earlier analysis of approximately 500 of the donors, a V segment was called functional when productive rearrangements were above 56.7%, and segregating when the standard deviation between donors exceeded 5%. A statistical classification framework was developed to diagnose cytomegalovirus status using the catalog of TCR beta chain sequences. In a later analysis, TCR nucleotide sequences were compared against IMGT/GENE-DB human TR gene sequences so that V and J genes could be assigned. Using the TCRdist pipeline, a later analysis assigned CDR3 sequences along with most-parsimonious VDJ recombination scenarios. In a later analysis, each TCR beta chain was defined by its CDR3 amino acid sequence together with its V-gene family, and reads lacking a unique V-gene family were excluded. In a later analysis, 500 to 650 highly shared, low-generation-probability nucleotide sequences were removed to address suspected cross-contamination and a sequencing artifact. In a later analysis, a clonal expansion index for each public chain was calculated from normalized within-repertoire ranks of inferred template counts. In a later analysis, generation probabilities were computed with a VDJ recombination model fitted to out-of-frame rearrangements, and the resulting probabilities were checked against IGoR. In a later analysis, hypergeometric tests were used to score TCR-TCR, TCR-HLA and TCR-CMV co-occurrence, with a repertoire-size bias correction applied to TCR pairs. False discovery rates were estimated in a later analysis by permuting HLA or CMV assignments 20 times. In a later analysis, co-occurring TCRs were grouped using DBSCAN, with TCRdist sequence similarity added in when clustering inside HLA-allele-positive subsets. Co-occurrence clustering excluded repertoires with fewer than 30,000 or more than 120,000 public chains, plus five with anomalous nucleotide sharing. Sourced from immuneACCESS, this table was stored by TCRdb with only in-frame sequences that have V and J called. A share of the clones is absent; for the studies checked, an unresolved V gene accounts for under half, and the remainder has no known explanation. The V and J calls and clone size are taken from that table; D and trimming were inferred from the DNA. The sample contains about 100,000 clones, around 80% of them found a single time. The leading ten clones occupy 2.5% to 3.5% of the sample.

Comments on this clone: The clone's antigen remains unknown. No base-level quality is on record; no much larger clone is a single base apart.

The germline ends are 19 bases apart after V is trimmed by 4 bases and J by 9 bases. The CDR3 spans 15 residues, from the cysteine through the phenylalanine. The kept DNA is CDR3 alone, 45 bases in frame from the first base. As encoded in the germline V gene, CDR1 is KGHSH while CDR2 is LQKENI. The cohort was made up of 666 healthy bone marrow donors. Cohort members were all nominally healthy when sampled, although unrecorded immune exposures were likely present. The donor was CMV seronegative and belonged to the group of around 400 seronegative cohort members. Each donor provided a peripheral blood sample, and peripheral blood mononuclear cells were used for TCR beta sequencing. The Qiagen DNeasy Blood Extraction Kit was used to extract genomic DNA from the blood cell samples.

The chain was built from TRBV18 and TRBJ2-1; TRBD1 could be the D gene, as 5 bases match. Sequenced sample: PBMCs. This TCR was recovered from a woman in her thirties or forties in good health and CMV-seronegative. At the DNA level, the sequence is TGTGCCAGCTCACTCGTCAGGACAAGCCTCGGTGAGCAGTTCTTC. It translates as CASSLVRTSLGEQFF.